The 31 T cell receptor beta chains in this list originate from one sample, sequenced in a study of T cells after yellow fever vaccination. TCRdb analysed the 5' RACE reads with MiXCR anew, one entry per CDR3 protein. This sample has hundreds of thousands of distinct CDR3 sequences, with about 12% found just once. The sequenced sample was PBMCs, obtained on the day of the yellow fever booster vaccination. The receptor set was obtained from a man aged 25 to 40 who received the YFV17D yellow fever vaccine.

The V gene is TRBV3-1, the J gene TRBJ2-7, with a weak D call TRBD2 (6 bases). The CDR3 contains 14 residues. CDR1 and CDR2 (germline): LGHDT, YNNKEL (reference sequence). Trimming cost V 2 bases and J 4 bases, with 12 bases left between them. The CDR3 coding sequence is TGTGCCAGCAGCCAACTTTCTAGCGTATACGAGCAGTACTTC. This codes for CASSQLSSVYEQYF.

The chain carries TRBV20-1 and TRBJ2-1, with 8 bases aligning to TRBD1. The CDR3 is 15 residues long. CDR1 and CDR2 (germline): DFQATT, SNEGSKA (reference sequence). V dropped 5 bases and J dropped 8; count of bases not matched to a gene: 14. In DNA form, the CDR3 reads TGCAGTGCTCACTTTCGGCAGGGGGCCGGGTATGAGCAGTTCTTC. As protein: CSAHFRQGAGYEQFF.

This clonotype was seen a few times. The V and J genes are TRBV7-9 and TRBJ2-7; TRBD1 matches 7 bases. This CDR3 is 12 amino acids long. The V and J ends lost 5 bases and 11 bases, in that order; junction bases with no gene match: 9. Germline-derived CDR1 and CDR2 are SEHNR and FQNEAQ (reference sequence). This chain's CDR3 is CASSTPGDREYF. In DNA form, the CDR3 reads TGTGCCAGCAGCACCCCCGGGGACAGAGAGTACTTC.

This clonotype was seen only a few times. The CDR3 DNA is TGTGCCAGCAGCCAAGATTGGTCTTACACCGGGGAGCTGTTTTTT. As protein: CASSQDWSYTGELFF. The rearrangement uses TRBV4-2 and TRBJ2-2, with D hard to call. The CDR3 is 15 residues long. The V end lost 0 bases, the J end lost 3 bases, and 8 bases lay between the germline ends. The V gene's germline CDR1 is LGHNA and CDR2 YNFKEQ.

This clonotype showed up many times. This chain uses TRBV29-1 with TRBJ2-5; unclear D gene. CDR1 SQVTM and CDR2 ANQGSEA come from the germline V gene. V was clipped by 7 bases and J by 2 bases, with 14 bases between them. The CDR3 spans 13 residues. CDR3 region: CSALRLTQETQYF. The DNA for the CDR3 is TGCAGCGCCCTCCGGTTGACTCAAGAGACCCAGTACTTC.

This clonotype has only a few counts. The genes are TRBV24-1 and TRBJ2-1, with TRBD2 identical over 9 bases. Germline assignment: CDR1 KGHDR and CDR2 SFDVKD. The CDR3 has 16 amino acids. The ends lost 1 base at V and 6 bases at J; junction bases unmatched: 6. CDR3 DNA sequence: TGTGCCACCAGTGATTTCTCCCTAGCGGGAACCAATGAGCAGTTCTTC. Its protein product is CATSDFSLAGTNEQFF.

This clonotype was observed a handful of times. The chain combines TRBV5-1 with TRBJ2-7, with D tentatively TRBD2 (6 bases). The CDR3 length is 17 residues. Germline loops: CDR1 SGHRS, CDR2 YFSETQ. Between the trimmed V and J ends, which lost 3 bases and 2 bases, there was a span of 21 bases. CDR3: CASSWWGLRGAPYEQYF. The CDR3 DNA follows: TGCGCCAGCAGCTGGTGGGGACTGCGTGGGGCTCCCTACGAGCAGTACTTC.

The V call is TRBV9, the J call TRBJ2-7; the match to TRBD1 covers 7 bases. The CDR3 sequence is 15 residues long. In germline, CDR1 is SGDLS, CDR2 YYNGEE. V gave up 6 bases and J gave up 4 bases; unmatched junction bases: 13. CDR3 nucleotides: TGTGCCAGCACTCCATCCGGGACAGCAGCTTACGAGCAGTACTTC. This translates into CASTPSGTAAYEQYF. Variable domain in full (rest from reference TRBV9 and TRBJ2-7): DSGVTQTPKHLITATGQRVTLRCSPRSGDLSVYWYQQSLDQGLQFLIQYYNGEERAKGNILERFSAQQFPDLHSELNLSSLELGDSALYFCASTPSGTAAYEQYFGPGTRLTVT.

This clonotype has a handful of counts. The J gene is TRBJ2-5, the V gene TRBV7-6; D not certain. Germline CDR1 reads SGHVS; CDR2 reads FNYEAQ. This CDR3 region has 14 residues. V was clipped by 1 base and J by 5 bases, with 11 bases between them. CDR3 in amino acids: CASSLEPARETQYF. The CDR3 DNA sequence: TGTGCCAGCAGCTTAGAGCCAGCCCGGGAGACCCAGTACTTC.

The V call is TRBV30, the J call TRBJ1-1, with a possible D match to TRBD1 (6 bases). This CDR3 contains 14 residues. Trimming removed 7 bases at V and 1 base at J, with 16 bases between. From germline, CDR1 is GTSNPN and CDR2 SVGIG (reference sequence). The CDR3 coding sequence is TGTGCCTACGCGCCAGGGGTAGGGAACACTGAAGCTTTCTTT. It specifies CAYAPGVGNTEAFF.

Ten or more counts support this clonotype. The chain recombines TRBV7-2 with TRBJ1-4, with D tentatively TRBD1 (5 bases). Germline V gene lookup returns CDR1 SGHTA and CDR2 FQGNSA. The CDR3 has 16 residues. Deletions cut 5 bases from V and 8 bases from J, with 21 bases between. The CDR3 DNA reads as TGTGCCAGCAGCCCGCAATCAGGGAGAGGGATGGAAAAACTGTTTTTT. Protein product: CASSPQSGRGMEKLFF.

The V gene is TRBV6-1, the J gene TRBJ1-1, with unresolved D. V was trimmed by 6 bases and J by 4 bases, leaving 15 bases between them. Germline V gene sequence: CDR1 MNHNS, CDR2 SASEGT. The CDR3 is 14 amino acids. The CDR3 is CASSLEEGSTEAFF. In nucleotides, the CDR3 is TGTGCCAGCAGCCTGGAGGAGGGTAGCACTGAAGCTTTCTTT.

The table lists this clonotype with many counts. V is TRBV7-2 and J is TRBJ2-3; perhaps TRBD2 as D (6 bases). The V end was cut by 5 bases, the J end by 4 bases, with 10 bases between. CDR1 and CDR2 (germline): SGHTA, FQGNSA. The CDR3 has 13 amino acids. This CDR3 reads CASSRLVSDTQYF. CDR3 sequence (DNA): TGTGCCAGCAGCAGACTAGTCTCAGATACGCAGTATTTT.

The chain employs TRBV19 and TRBJ2-3; TRBD1 matches 7 bases. This CDR3 is 15 amino acids long. Germline lookup yields CDR1 LNHDA and CDR2 SQIVND (reference sequence). V gave up 5 bases and J gave up 5 bases; unmatched junction bases: 10. The CDR3 region has the DNA TGTGCCAGTAGTTCATCCGGGACAGAGGTAGATACGCAGTATTTT. This encodes CASSSSGTEVDTQYF.

Written as DNA, the CDR3 is TGTGCCAGCAGCTTAATTTTTTCACTAGCGGGGACCGGTTCGGGCGAGCAGTACTTC. Protein sequence: CASSLIFSLAGTGSGEQYF. This chain uses TRBV11-2 with TRBJ2-7, with 10 nucleotides matching TRBD2. The CDR3 loop spans 19 amino acids. Germline V gives CDR1 SGHAT, CDR2 FQNNGV. With 2 bases clipped from V and 6 bases from J, the junction kept 19 bases outside the gene matches.

The sample holds a few counts of this clonotype. This chain joins TRBV20-1 and TRBJ2-7, with TRBD2 matching 9 bases. Germline CDR1 DFQATT, CDR2 SNEGSKA (reference sequence). With V trimmed by 3 bases and J by 3 bases, 6 bases remained unmatched. The CDR3 loop spans 14 amino acids. CDR3 bases: TGCAGTGCTAGCGAAGGACTAGCGAACTACGAGCAGTACTTC. Encoded protein: CSASEGLANYEQYF.

There are a few counts of this clonotype. This chain uses TRBV20-1 with TRBJ2-2; tentatively, D is TRBD1 (5 bases). This CDR3 is 16 amino acids long. Germline values: CDR1 DFQATT, CDR2 SNEGSKA (reference sequence). Trimming removed 0 bases at V and 6 bases at J, with 17 bases between. DNA of the CDR3: TGCAGTGCTAGAGATTTATCAGGGCTTCAGGCCGGGGAGCTGTTTTTT. Its translation is CSARDLSGLQAGELFF.

The chain employs TRBV7-2 and TRBJ1-5; perhaps TRBD1 as D (5 bases). Germline CDR1 is SGHTA and CDR2 is FQGNSA. V was pared by 1 base and J by 5 bases, with 15 bases between. The CDR3 covers 16 residues. As DNA, the CDR3 is TGTGCCAGCAGCTTAGAAGCGGGGGTGATTCATCAGCCCCAGCATTTT. Protein: CASSLEAGVIHQPQHF.

The V gene is TRBV27, the J gene TRBJ2-7; 7 bases match TRBD2. Unmatched junction bases numbered 8, after V lost 7 bases and J lost 2 bases. Germline V CDR1 and CDR2: MNHEY, SMNVEV (reference sequence). The CDR3 runs 14 residues. The CDR3: CASTSTSKPYEQYF. The CDR3 DNA follows: TGTGCCAGCACCTCGACTAGCAAGCCCTACGAGCAGTACTTC.

The V gene is TRBV3-1, the J gene TRBJ2-6; the D gene is possibly TRBD2 (6 bases). The germline V gene has CDR1 LGHDT and CDR2 YNNKEL (reference sequence). The V and J ends lost 3 bases and 0 bases respectively, with 21 bases between them. This CDR3 region has 20 residues. Here the CDR3 DNA reads TGTGCCAGCAGCCAGAGGGGAGGACGTACTCTCAGCTCTGGGGCCAACGTCCTGACTTTC. Encoded protein: CASSQRGGRTLSSGANVLTF.

V is TRBV3-1 and J is TRBJ1-5, with D uncertain. From germline, CDR1 is LGHDT and CDR2 YNNKEL (reference sequence). This CDR3 is built from 12 residues. V lost 0 bases, J lost 5 bases, and 2 bases lay in between. The CDR3 region is CASSQDHQPQHF. CDR3 coding DNA: TGTGCCAGCAGCCAAGATCATCAGCCCCAGCATTTT.

This chain links TRBV6-5 with TRBJ2-1; no definite D call. Per germline, CDR1 MNHEY and CDR2 SVGAGI. CDR3 size: 13 residues. V was cut by 5 bases and J by 3 bases, with 8 bases left in between. CDR3 nucleotide sequence: TGTGCCAGCAGTAACCCTTACTACAATGAGCAGTTCTTC. Its protein product is CASSNPYYNEQFF.

This clonotype has more than one count but fewer than ten. Because it lacks the conserved phenylalanine or tryptophan at the end, this CDR3 is likely a read error. V is TRBV15 and J is TRBJ2-5; 12 positions agree with TRBD2. Germline lookup yields CDR1 LNHNV and CDR2 YYDKDF (reference sequence). After removal of 2 bases from V and 5 bases from J, the junction contained 9 bases not matched to a gene. The CDR3 is 17 amino acids. The CDR3, as DNA: TGTGCCACCAGCAGACTGTTGACTAGCGGGAGTGTCGAGACCCAGTACTTA. This encodes CATSRLLTSGSVETQYL.

V gene TRBV27 combines with J gene TRBJ1-6; no firm D call. Between the trimmed V and J ends, which lost 5 bases and 8 bases, there was a span of 10 bases. The germline V gene encodes CDR1 MNHEY and CDR2 SMNVEV (reference sequence). The CDR3 extends over 13 amino acids. The CDR3: CASSQAFYSPLHF. DNA of the CDR3: TGTGCCAGCAGTCAAGCGTTTTATTCACCCCTCCACTTT.

The chain combines TRBV27 with TRBJ2-6; D is possibly TRBD2 (5 bases). This CDR3 region has 17 residues. The V and J ends lost 7 bases and 0 bases respectively, with 16 bases between them. The germline V gene encodes CDR1 MNHEY and CDR2 SMNVEV (reference sequence). The CDR3 spells CASTLSGRLSGANVLTF. CDR3 DNA sequence: TGTGCCAGCACCCTGAGCGGAAGACTCTCTGGGGCCAACGTCCTGACTTTC.

This clonotype turned up a few times. The chain links TRBV10-2 to TRBJ2-1; tentatively, D is TRBD1 or TRBD2 (5 bases each). Germline V CDR1 and CDR2: WSHSY, SAAADI. CDR3 length equals 16 residues. V lost 5 bases and J lost 3, with 17 bases in between. The DNA for the CDR3 is TGCGCCAGCAGTAACGCCGGGACGCACTACTACAATGAGCAGTTCTTC. Its translation is CASSNAGTHYYNEQFF.

In this sample, this clonotype turned up a few times. The rearrangement links TRBV30 to TRBJ2-1; D call uncertain. Between the trimmed V and J ends, which lost 5 bases and 2 bases, there was a span of 7 bases. Germline-derived CDR1 and CDR2 are GTSNPN and SVGIG (reference sequence). This CDR3 comprises 12 residues. CDR3 sequence (DNA): TGTGCCTGGGTATCGGCCTACAATGAGCAGTTCTTC. This translates into CAWVSAYNEQFF.

The table lists this clonotype with a few counts. This sequence joins TRBV6-5 and TRBJ2-7; no definite D call. Germline CDR1 is MNHEY and CDR2 is SVGAGI. The CDR3 covers 16 residues. V lost 0 bases to trimming and J lost 2 bases, with 14 bases between them. DNA of the CDR3: TGTGCCAGCAGTTACTCGACTCCAGAAATTACCTACGAGCAGTACTTC. This gives the protein CASSYSTPEITYEQYF.

The V gene is TRBV6-2 or TRBV6-3, the J gene TRBJ2-7; 8 bases map to TRBD1. Trimming took 7 bases from V and 3 from J; bases not matched to a gene: 5. This CDR3 has 13 residues. Per the germline V gene, CDR1 is MNHEY and CDR2 is SVGEGT. The CDR3 spells CASNTGGRYEQYF. In DNA form, the CDR3 reads TGTGCCAGCAATACAGGGGGACGCTACGAGCAGTACTTC.

The chain uses TRBV5-1 and TRBJ1-1; D is unclear. Germline CDR1 and CDR2: SGHRS and YFSETQ. The V end lost 4 bases, the J end lost 1 base, and 8 bases lay between the germline ends. This CDR3 has 13 residues. The CDR3 protein is CASSVLQNTEAFF. In nucleotides, the CDR3 is TGCGCCAGCAGCGTACTTCAGAACACTGAAGCTTTCTTT.

Note on this clonotype: At one boundary the junction diverges from the germline segment, which might be a read error. This sequence joins TRBV20-1 and TRBJ2-3; tentative D call: TRBD2 (5 bases). The CDR3 length is 16 residues. The germline V gene encodes CDR1 DFQATT and CDR2 SNEGSKA (reference sequence). The CDR3 loop reads CCARDRQRPSTDTQYF. DNA for the CDR3: TGCTGTGCTAGAGATCGCCAGCGGCCAAGCACAGATACGCAGTATTTT.